The 26 T cell receptor beta chains listed next were all sequenced from one sample in a study of blood T cell repertoires in COVID-19. The method was immunoSEQ multiplex PCR; TCRdb's version includes in-frame clones alone and lacks a portion of them. The sample lists 270,000 or so clones; roughly 90% were seen once. Sequences were obtained from peripheral blood. These receptor sequences come from a woman aged 60-75 years with COVID-19, enrolled during active disease.

Only one count was recorded for this clone. This chain links TRBV30 with TRBJ1-2; TRBD1 is a possible D gene (5 bases). The V end was cut by 7 bases, the J end by 2 bases, with 11 bases between. Per germline, CDR1 GTSNPN and CDR2 SVGIG (reference sequence). There are 12 residues in the CDR3. CDR3 sequence: CAYLRGNYGYTF. The CDR3 DNA reads as TGTGCCTACCTAAGGGGCAACTATGGCTACACCTTC.

This clone has only a few counts. The chain carries TRBV5-1 and TRBJ1-2; a possible D gene is TRBD1 (6 bases). Trimming stripped 4 bases from V and 2 bases from J, with 9 bases between. Germline loops: CDR1 SGHRS, CDR2 YFSETQ. CDR3 length: 13 amino acids. The CDR3 DNA sequence: TGCGCCAGCAGCCCCGGACAGAACTATGGCTACACCTTC. This translates into CASSPGQNYGYTF.

CDR3 DNA sequence: TGTGCCAGCAGCAGACAGGGGATAGCCTACGAGCAGTACTTC. As protein: CASSRQGIAYEQYF. This chain uses TRBV25-1 with TRBJ2-7; 8 bases line up with TRBD1. The CDR3 runs to 14 residues. Germline lookup yields CDR1 MGHDK and CDR2 SYGVNS. Trimming cost V 6 bases and J 2 bases; bases outside gene matches: 6.

This chain uses TRBV10-3 with TRBJ1-1; maybe TRBD1 (5 bases). Trimming left V 4 bases short and J 1 base short, with 7 bases between. CDR1 is ENHRY, CDR2 SYGVKD, per germline. The CDR3 is made up of 13 amino acids. Here the CDR3 DNA reads TGTGCCATCAGTGGCCAGGGGAACACTGAAGCTTTCTTT. This translates into CAISGQGNTEAFF.

V usage is TRBV27 and J usage is TRBJ1-1; 7 bases are a match to TRBD1. With V trimmed by 5 bases and J by 1 base, 7 bases remained unmatched. This CDR3 region has 15 residues. The germline gives CDR1 MNHEY, CDR2 SMNVEV (reference sequence). CDR3 residues: CASSRRQGGNTEAFF. The DNA of the CDR3 is TGTGCCAGCAGTAGGCGACAGGGAGGGAACACTGAAGCTTTCTTT.

The V and J genes are TRBV5-4 and TRBJ2-7; D is uncertain. This CDR3 comprises 15 residues. With 5 bases removed from V and 0 bases from J, the gap between germline ends came to 15 bases. CDR1 and CDR2 (germline): SGHNT, YYREEE (reference sequence). The CDR3 reads CASSQTSATSYEQYF. CDR3 sequence (DNA): TGTGCCAGCAGTCAGACTTCTGCTACCTCCTACGAGCAGTACTTC.

This rearrangement joins TRBV7-2 to TRBJ1-1; 7 bases align to TRBD1. Germline V gene sequence: CDR1 SGHTA, CDR2 FQGNSA. Germline trimming cut 3 bases from V and 5 bases from J; bases unmatched to any gene: 9. The CDR3 spans 15 residues. CDR3 sequence (DNA): TGTGCCAGCAGCTTCACAGGGACACAGGGGACTGAAGCTTTCTTT. Its protein product is CASSFTGTQGTEAFF.

V is TRBV3-1 (or the pseudogene TRBV3-2) and J is TRBJ2-7; tentative D call: TRBD2 (6 bases). Trimming removed 6 bases at V and 2 bases at J, with 17 bases between. This CDR3 contains 15 residues. Germline loops: CDR1 LGHDT, CDR2 YNNKEL (reference sequence). As DNA, the CDR3 is TGTGCCAGCAGGGCCACTAGCCCCGGGCCCTACGAGCAGTACTTC. Residues: CASRATSPGPYEQYF.

The chain carries TRBV10-3 and TRBJ2-6, with 10 bases identical to TRBD1. V lost 2 bases, J lost 0 bases, and 1 base stayed unmatched. This CDR3 has 17 residues. Germline assignment: CDR1 ENHRY and CDR2 SYGVKD. CDR3 nucleotide sequence: TGTGCCATCAGTGAGGGGGACAGGGGCTCTGGGGCCAACGTCCTGACTTTC. Protein sequence: CAISEGDRGSGANVLTF.

This chain uses TRBV2 with TRBJ2-1; TRBD2 matches at 11 bases. Germline CDR1 is SNHLY and CDR2 is FYNNEI. V was pared by 6 bases and J by 1 base, with 8 bases of the junction left unmatched. The CDR3 is 17 residues long. The CDR3 sequence: CASRPTTSGRSYNEQFF. The DNA of the CDR3 is TGTGCCAGCAGGCCTACCACTAGCGGGAGATCCTACAATGAGCAGTTCTTC.

The chain joins TRBV12-3 or TRBV12-4 to TRBJ1-1, with unresolved D. The CDR3 has 11 amino acids. Trimming stripped 3 bases from V and 8 bases from J, with 7 bases between. In nucleotides, the CDR3 is TGTGCCAGCAGTTTCCGTCTAGAAGCTTTCTTT. This sequence encodes CASSFRLEAFF.

This clone was seen once. This chain uses TRBV24-1 with TRBJ2-1; TRBD1 agrees at 8 bases. The CDR3 totals 16 residues. Germline CDR1 KGHDR, CDR2 SFDVKD. V trimming: 4 bases; J trimming: 0 bases; junction bases outside the gene matches: 4. The CDR3 bases are TGTGCCACCAGTGAGTCCACAGGGGGCTCCTACAATGAGCAGTTCTTC. The encoded protein is CATSESTGGSYNEQFF.

The V and J genes are TRBV21-1 and TRBJ2-2; the table calls TRBD2, which could not be checked here. TRBV21-1 is a pseudogene locus. The CDR3 covers 13 residues. This chain's CDR3 is CASTDGDTGELFF. The CDR3 DNA reads as TGTGCCAGCACTGACGGGGACACCGGGGAGCTGTTTTTT.

The chain links TRBV4-2 to TRBJ2-3; 9 bases agree with TRBD2. Germline lookup yields CDR1 LGHNA and CDR2 YNFKEQ. V gave up 0 bases and J gave up 5 bases; unmatched junction bases: 9. The CDR3 spans 17 residues. In DNA, the CDR3 is TGTGCCAGCAGCCAAGATTGGGCGGCGGGGGGGCGAGATACGCAGTATTTT. Its protein product is CASSQDWAAGGRDTQYF.

V is TRBV6-6 and J is TRBJ2-1, with TRBD1 as a possible D gene (5 bases). CDR1 and CDR2 (germline): MNHNY, SVGAGI (reference sequence). The CDR3 sequence is 15 residues long. Trimming took off 3 bases at V and 3 bases at J, with 12 bases between the two ends. In DNA, the CDR3 is TGTGCCAGCAGTTATAGGGGATATGACTACAATGAGCAGTTCTTC. Protein product: CASSYRGYDYNEQFF.

CDR3 nucleotides: TGTGCCAGTAGTATATTGGGGCCCGGGGAGCTGTTTTTT. This codes for CASSILGPGELFF. The rearrangement links TRBV19 to TRBJ2-2; weak D call: TRBD1 (5 bases). The CDR3 totals 13 residues. Germline V lookup: CDR1 LNHDA, CDR2 SQIVND (reference sequence). V was cut by 2 bases and J by 6 bases, with 7 bases left in between.

The gene calls are TRBV2 and TRBJ1-1, with 9 bases aligning to TRBD1. Germline CDR1 SNHLY, CDR2 FYNNEI. The CDR3 has 14 residues. Trimming removed 6 bases from V and 4 bases from J; junction bases left unmatched: 6. The DNA for the CDR3 is TGTGCCAGCAGATCCGGGACAGGGCGCACTGAAGCTTTCTTT. Encoded protein: CASRSGTGRTEAFF. The whole variable domain, remainder taken from reference TRBV2 and TRBJ1-1, is EPEVTQTPSHQVTQMGQEVILRCVPISNHLYFYWYRQILGQKVEFLVSFYNNEISEKSEIFDDQFSVERPDGSNFTLKIRSTKLEDSAMYFCASRSGTGRTEAFFGQGTRLTVV.

This rearrangement joins TRBV4-2 to TRBJ1-6, with TRBD1 matching 9 bases. V shed 0 bases and J 4 bases; nucleotides not matched to a gene: 1. Germline-derived CDR1 and CDR2 are LGHNA and YNFKEQ. The CDR3 is 16 residues long. CDR3 sequence reads: CASSQDGQGYNSPLHF. CDR3 sequence (DNA): TGTGCCAGCAGCCAAGATGGACAGGGGTATAATTCACCCCTCCACTTT.

V usage is TRBV5-8 and J usage is TRBJ2-1; D is possibly TRBD1 (6 bases). This CDR3 has 13 amino acids. V lost 4 bases, J lost 15 bases, and 20 bases lay in between. The germline V gene encodes CDR1 SGHTS and CDR2 YDEGEE. The CDR3 spells CASSVPGTPRTFF. DNA for the CDR3: TGTGCCAGCAGCGTGCCCGGGACACCTCGGACGTTCTTC.

The chain links TRBV18 to TRBJ1-5; unclear D gene. CDR3 size: 19 residues. Germline CDR1 KGHSH, CDR2 LQKENI. Deletions cut 3 bases from V and 0 bases from J, with 21 bases between. CDR3 region: CASSPSAEGGVYSNQPQHF. The CDR3 bases are TGTGCCAGCTCACCGTCGGCTGAGGGTGGGGTCTATAGCAATCAGCCCCAGCATTTT. Complete variable domain (other parts from reference TRBV18 and TRBJ1-5): NAGVMQNPRHLVRRRGQEARLRCSPMKGHSHVYWYRQLPEEGLKFMVYLQKENIIDESGMPKERFSAEFPKEGPSILRIQQVVRGDSAAYFCASSPSAEGGVYSNQPQHFGDGTRLSIL.

This chain uses TRBV18 with TRBJ1-2; perhaps TRBD1 as D (6 bases). V lost 0 bases to trimming and J lost 8 bases, with 13 bases between them. The germline gives CDR1 KGHSH, CDR2 LQKENI. This CDR3 has 14 residues. The CDR3 sequence is CASSPPNRALGYTF. For the CDR3, the DNA is TGTGCCAGCTCACCACCTAACAGGGCCTTAGGCTACACCTTC.

The rearrangement links TRBV5-4 to TRBJ2-7; 8 nucleotides align to TRBD2. The CDR3 is made up of 14 amino acids. The germline gives CDR1 SGHNT, CDR2 YYREEE (reference sequence). J gave up 6 bases and V 1 base, and 6 bases lay outside the gene matches. CDR3 DNA: TGTGCCAGCAGCTTGCGGGGGGGCCGCGGCGAGCAGTACTTC. It yields the protein CASSLRGGRGEQYF.

The chain links TRBV5-4 to TRBJ1-2; 8 positions match TRBD1. The CDR3 runs 14 residues. Unmatched junction bases numbered 7, after V lost 7 bases and J lost 2 bases. CDR1 SGHNT and CDR2 YYREEE come from the germline V gene (reference sequence). CDR3 amino acids: CASFRTGNNYGYTF. The DNA for the CDR3 is TGTGCCAGCTTCCGGACAGGGAACAACTATGGCTACACCTTC.

The chain recombines TRBV6-5 with TRBJ2-7, with 10 bases lining up with TRBD1. V lost 6 bases and J lost 6; bases outside the gene matches: 8. This CDR3 is built from 14 residues. CDR1 and CDR2 from the germline V gene are MNHEY and SVGAGI. The CDR3: CASSGLGQGPEQYF. In nucleotides, the CDR3 is TGTGCCAGCAGCGGCTTGGGACAGGGGCCCGAGCAGTACTTC.

The V and J genes are TRBV5-8 and TRBJ1-2, with D tentatively TRBD1 (6 bases). The CDR3 contains 15 residues. V dropped 3 bases and J dropped 4 bases, with 16 bases sitting between them. The germline gives CDR1 SGHTS, CDR2 YDEGEE. The CDR3 here is CASSSTGALTYGYTF. CDR3 DNA sequence: TGTGCCAGCAGCTCGACAGGCGCACTTACCTATGGCTACACCTTC.

The chain has TRBV10-3 and TRBJ1-2, with D uncertain. CDR1 is ENHRY, CDR2 SYGVKD, per germline. This CDR3 is 15 amino acids long. Trimming took 2 bases from V and 0 from J, leaving 10 bases between them. CDR3 sequence reads: CAISERGEANYGYTF. CDR3 coding DNA: TGTGCCATCAGTGAGCGCGGAGAAGCTAACTATGGCTACACCTTC.